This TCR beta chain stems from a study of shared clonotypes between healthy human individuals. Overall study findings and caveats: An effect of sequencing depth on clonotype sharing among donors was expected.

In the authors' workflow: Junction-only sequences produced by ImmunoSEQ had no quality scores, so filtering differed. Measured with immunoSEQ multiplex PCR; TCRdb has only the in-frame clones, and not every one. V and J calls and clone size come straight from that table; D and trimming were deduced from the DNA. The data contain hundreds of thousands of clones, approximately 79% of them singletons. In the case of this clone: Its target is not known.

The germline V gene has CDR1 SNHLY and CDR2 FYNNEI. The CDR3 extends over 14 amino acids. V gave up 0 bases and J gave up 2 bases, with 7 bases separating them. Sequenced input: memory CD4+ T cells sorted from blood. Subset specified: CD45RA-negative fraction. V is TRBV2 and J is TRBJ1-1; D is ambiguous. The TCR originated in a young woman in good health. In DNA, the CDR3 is TGTGCCAGCAGTGAAGCAGACACCAACACTGAAGCTTTCTTT. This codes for CASSEADTNTEAFF.